This TCR beta chain was obtained from a study of blood T cell repertoires in COVID-19. The overall study: Spain, Italy and the United States supplied samples that represented acute and convalescent COVID-19. Sample material is recorded as cDNA or gDNA derived from T cells, B-cell-depleted T cells, or PBMCs.

Authors' data handling: Amplifying reference gene primers gave estimates of nucleated cell counts. TCRdb's copy holds only in-frame clones and misses some; the assay was immunoSEQ multiplex PCR. The V and J calls and clone size were taken over from that table, and D and trimming were inferred from the DNA. The sample comprises 200,000 or so clones, about 90% of which are singletons, and roughly 2.2% rests with the top ten. The sample consisted of peripheral blood. The sequence derives from a woman between 45 and 65 years old with acute or convalescent COVID-19.

The DNA of the CDR3 is TGCGCCAGCAGCCATCCTCAGGGGGCAGAAAAACTGTTTTTT. This sequence encodes CASSHPQGAEKLFF. The gene calls are TRBV4-1 and TRBJ1-4; 8 nucleotides line up with TRBD1. The CDR3 contains 14 residues. Germline V gene data show CDR1 as MGHRA and CDR2 as YSYEKL. The V gene end was trimmed by 3 bases and the J gene end by 8 bases; junction bases not matched to a gene: 5.